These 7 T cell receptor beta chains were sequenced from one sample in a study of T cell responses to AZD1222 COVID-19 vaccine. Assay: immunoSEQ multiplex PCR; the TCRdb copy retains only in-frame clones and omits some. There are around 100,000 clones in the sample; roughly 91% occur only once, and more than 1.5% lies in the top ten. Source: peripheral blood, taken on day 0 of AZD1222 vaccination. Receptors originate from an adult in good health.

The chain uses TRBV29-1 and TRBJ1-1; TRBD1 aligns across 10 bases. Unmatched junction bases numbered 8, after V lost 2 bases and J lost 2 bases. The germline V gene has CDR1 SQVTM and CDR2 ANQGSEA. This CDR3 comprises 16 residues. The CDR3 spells CSVEPWDRGYNTEAFF. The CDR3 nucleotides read TGCAGCGTTGAACCCTGGGACAGGGGATATAACACTGAAGCTTTCTTT.

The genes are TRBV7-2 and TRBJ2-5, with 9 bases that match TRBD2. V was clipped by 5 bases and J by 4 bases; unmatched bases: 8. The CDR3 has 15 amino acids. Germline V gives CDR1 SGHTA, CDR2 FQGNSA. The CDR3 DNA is TGTGCCAGCAGCCGGGGTAGCGGGAGTTTAGAGACCCAGTACTTC. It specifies CASSRGSGSLETQYF. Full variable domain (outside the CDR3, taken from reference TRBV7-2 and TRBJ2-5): GAGVSQSPSNKVTEKGKDVELRCDPISGHTALYWYRQSLGQGLEFLIYFQGNSAPDKSGLPSDRFSAERTGGSVSTLTIQRTQQEDSAVYLCASSRGSGSLETQYFGPGTRLLVL.

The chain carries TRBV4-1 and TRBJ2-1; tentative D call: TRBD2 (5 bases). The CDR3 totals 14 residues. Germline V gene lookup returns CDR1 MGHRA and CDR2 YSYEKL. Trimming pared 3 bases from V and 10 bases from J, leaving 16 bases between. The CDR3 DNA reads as TGCGCCAGCAGCCATGTCGGGGTCCCGTACGAGCAGTTCTTC. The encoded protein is CASSHVGVPYEQFF.

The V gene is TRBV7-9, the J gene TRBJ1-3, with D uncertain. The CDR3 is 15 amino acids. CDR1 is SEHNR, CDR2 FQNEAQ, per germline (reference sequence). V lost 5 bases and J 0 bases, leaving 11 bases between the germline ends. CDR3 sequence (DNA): TGTGCCAGCAGCAGCACTCGGGGCTCTGGAAACACCATATATTTT. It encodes CASSSTRGSGNTIYF.

DNA for the CDR3: TGTGCCAGCAGTTTAGTGCTAGCGGGAGGGCTCTCCTACGAGCAGTACTTC. This gives the protein CASSLVLAGGLSYEQYF. The chain employs TRBV28 and TRBJ2-7, with TRBD2 identical over 12 bases. V trimming: 2 bases; J trimming: 0 bases; junction bases outside the gene matches: 5. Germline loops: CDR1 MDHEN, CDR2 SYDVKM. CDR3 length: 17 amino acids. Using reference TRBV28 and TRBJ2-7 for the parts outside the CDR3, the full variable domain is DVKVTQSSRYLVKRTGEKVFLECVQDMDHENMFWYRQDPGLGLRLIYFSYDVKMKEKGDIPEGYSVSREKKERFSLILESASTNQTSMYLCASSLVLAGGLSYEQYFGPGTRLTVT.

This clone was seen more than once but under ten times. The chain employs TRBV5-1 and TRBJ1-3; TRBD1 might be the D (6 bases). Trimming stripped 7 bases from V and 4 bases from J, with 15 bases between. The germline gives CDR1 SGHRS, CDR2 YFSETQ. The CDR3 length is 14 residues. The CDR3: CASRQEGPGNTIYF. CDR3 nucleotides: TGCGCCAGCCGACAGGAAGGTCCGGGAAACACCATATATTTT.

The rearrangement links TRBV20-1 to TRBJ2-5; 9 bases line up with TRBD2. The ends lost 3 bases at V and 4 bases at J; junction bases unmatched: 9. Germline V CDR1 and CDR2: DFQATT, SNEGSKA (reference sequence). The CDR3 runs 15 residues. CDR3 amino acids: CSASGLAGITETQYF. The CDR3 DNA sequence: TGCAGTGCTAGTGGGCTAGCGGGAATTACAGAGACCCAGTACTTC.